A single T cell receptor beta chain is shown here with its context. Trimming removed 3 bases at V and 3 bases at J, with 14 bases between. The germline V gene has CDR1 LGHDT and CDR2 YNNKEL (reference sequence). The CDR3 length is 15 residues. This sample was included in a study of blood T cell repertoires in COVID-19. Across the whole study: Some COVID-19 samples were acute and others convalescent; all came from the United States, Italy and Spain. T cells, B-cell-depleted T cells, or PBMCs provided the cDNA or gDNA that served as material.

Authors' methods: From reference gene primer amplification, estimates of nucleated cell counts were derived. Produced via immunoSEQ multiplex PCR; TCRdb's table is partial and in-frame only. V, J and clone size are those of that table, while D and trimming were read from the DNA. The sample carries about 200,000 clones, approximately 91% recorded once. Input material: peripheral blood. The rearrangement links TRBV3-1 (or the pseudogene TRBV3-2) to TRBJ1-1, with TRBD1 as a possible D gene (6 bases). This TCR came from a middle-aged woman with acute or convalescent COVID-19. Here the CDR3 DNA reads TGTGCCAGCAGCCAGGGCGACAGGTCGTACACTGAAGCTTTCTTT. It codes for CASSQGDRSYTEAFF.